The 27 T cell receptor beta chains given below trace back to one sample, sequenced in a study of control samples from healthy donors and cancer patients. This table comes from immunoSEQ multiplex PCR, and its TCRdb copy is limited to in-frame clones, with some not included. The table shows 150,000 or so clones, with roughly 94% occurring only once. Sequencing used blood. The receptors originated from a man aged 40-49 years in good health.

This chain connects TRBV6-6 to TRBJ1-4; TRBD1 is a possible D gene (6 bases). The ends were cut back, 5 bases at V and 5 bases at J, with 15 bases in the middle. The CDR3 spans 15 residues. The V gene's germline CDR1 is MNHNY and CDR2 SVGAGI (reference sequence). CDR3 bases: TGTGCCAGCAGTAGTACAGGGTCCGGGAATGAAAAACTGTTTTTT. Its translation: CASSSTGSGNEKLFF.

The gene calls are TRBV19 and TRBJ2-7; either TRBD1 or TRBD2 may supply D (5 bases each). CDR1 LNHDA and CDR2 SQIVND come from the germline V gene (reference sequence). This CDR3 spans 17 amino acids. V lost 6 bases to trimming and J lost 0 bases, with 21 bases between them. This CDR3 reads CASSKHRDAGISYEQYF. For the CDR3, the DNA is TGTGCCAGTAGCAAACACCGGGACGCTGGGATCTCCTACGAGCAGTACTTC.

V gene TRBV5-1 combines with J gene TRBJ2-2; D not certain. The CDR3 extends over 15 amino acids. Germline CDR1 SGHRS, CDR2 YFSETQ. V shed 0 bases and J shed 6 bases, with 12 bases lying between them. CDR3 loop: CASSLDGVVSGELFF. The CDR3 DNA is TGCGCCAGCAGCTTGGACGGAGTAGTTTCCGGGGAGCTGTTTTTT.

This rearrangement joins TRBV14 to TRBJ2-5; the D is unclear. This CDR3 contains 13 residues. V lost 8 bases, J lost 4 bases, and 14 bases lay in between. CDR1 is SGHDN, CDR2 FVKESK, per germline. The CDR3 DNA reads as TGTGCCAGCTCGACCTGGGGTGGAGAGACCCAGTACTTC. Translating it yields CASSTWGGETQYF.

The chain employs TRBV5-8 and TRBJ1-5, with D unclear. Trimming pared 4 bases from V and 7 bases from J, leaving 9 bases between. Per germline, CDR1 SGHTS and CDR2 YDEGEE. The CDR3 extends over 12 amino acids. Written as DNA, the CDR3 is TGTGCCAGCAGCACAGAATTGCAGCCCCAGCATTTT. Its translation is CASSTELQPQHF.

This chain links TRBV10-1 with TRBJ1-1; D perhaps matches TRBD1 (6 bases). In germline, CDR1 is WNHNN, CDR2 SYGVQD (reference sequence). Between the trimmed V and J ends, which lost 4 bases and 0 bases, there was a span of 15 bases. The CDR3 is made up of 16 amino acids. CDR3 sequence reads: CASSAGDTSLNTEAFF. CDR3 bases: TGCGCCAGCAGTGCTGGGGACACCTCTTTGAACACTGAAGCTTTCTTT.

V and J are TRBV11-2 and TRBJ2-3; 9 bases agree with TRBD2. The CDR3 loop spans 16 amino acids. Germline lookup yields CDR1 SGHAT and CDR2 FQNNGV. Trimming cost V 4 bases and J 1 base; bases outside gene matches: 6. CDR3 nucleotides: TGTGCCAGCAGCTCGGGACTAGCCCAAGGCACAGATACGCAGTATTTT. Residues: CASSSGLAQGTDTQYF.

The chain joins TRBV9 to TRBJ1-2; unclear D gene. V lost 0 bases and J 4 bases, leaving 16 bases between the germline ends. The CDR3 length is 16 residues. Germline-derived CDR1 and CDR2 are SGDLS and YYNGEE. The CDR3 loop reads CASSVGASTFGYGYTF. CDR3 in DNA: TGTGCCAGCAGCGTAGGCGCTTCGACGTTCGGCTATGGCTACACCTTC.

DNA for the CDR3: TGTGCTACAGGGGGGACCTACGAGCAGTACTTC. Its protein is CATGGTYEQYF. The chain combines TRBV12-5 with TRBJ2-7; D perhaps matches TRBD1 (7 bases). Germline CDR1 and CDR2: LGHNT and FRNRAP. This CDR3 is built from 11 residues. V lost 10 bases and J 2 bases, leaving 9 bases between the germline ends.

The CDR3 is CASSEAGNYGYTF. In DNA, the CDR3 is TGTGCCAGCAGCGAGGCTGGTAACTATGGCTACACCTTC. The chain combines TRBV6-5 with TRBJ1-2; D is uncertain. CDR1 and CDR2 from the germline V gene are MNHEY and SVGAGI. V lost 6 bases and J 1 base, leaving 9 bases between the germline ends. This CDR3 has 13 residues.

The chain uses TRBV27 and TRBJ1-5, with D possibly matching TRBD1 (5 bases). The V end was cut by 6 bases, the J end by 3 bases, with 9 bases between. The CDR3 covers 13 residues. Germline assignment: CDR1 MNHEY and CDR2 SMNVEV (reference sequence). CDR3 sequence: CASSLRDNQPQHF. CDR3 bases: TGTGCCAGCAGCCTCAGGGACAATCAGCCCCAGCATTTT.

The chain employs TRBV5-1 and TRBJ2-7; 7 bases fit TRBD1. Germline CDR1 SGHRS, CDR2 YFSETQ. CDR3 length equals 14 residues. V was clipped by 3 bases and J by 3 bases; unmatched bases: 6. CDR3 sequence: CASSSHRGSYEQYF. DNA for the CDR3: TGCGCCAGCAGCTCGCACAGGGGAAGCTACGAGCAGTACTTC.

The J gene is TRBJ1-4, the V gene TRBV18, with D possibly matching TRBD1 (5 bases). Trimming pared 2 bases from V and 10 bases from J, leaving 8 bases between. This CDR3 is built from 12 residues. CDR1 is KGHSH, CDR2 LQKENI, per germline. The CDR3 region has the DNA TGTGCCAGCTCACCAGACGGGGGAAAACTGTTTTTT. Translation gives CASSPDGGKLFF.

The chain links TRBV28 to TRBJ2-7, with 9 nucleotides matching TRBD1. V gave up 6 bases and J gave up 7 bases; unmatched junction bases: 7. Germline V CDR1 and CDR2: MDHEN, SYDVKM. The CDR3 loop spans 13 amino acids. The CDR3 region is CASRGTGHDEQYF. CDR3 nucleotide sequence: TGTGCCAGCAGAGGGACAGGGCACGATGAGCAGTACTTC.

V and J are TRBV3-1 (or the pseudogene TRBV3-2) and TRBJ1-1, with 7 bases aligning to TRBD1. The V segment lost 0 bases and the J segment 4 bases; nucleotides outside the gene matches: 5. Per germline, CDR1 LGHDT and CDR2 YNNKEL (reference sequence). This CDR3 spans 15 amino acids. CDR3 loop: CASSQDLGTATEAFF. The CDR3 region has the DNA TGTGCCAGCAGCCAAGACCTCGGGACAGCCACTGAAGCTTTCTTT.

V is TRBV27 and J is TRBJ2-5; 14 bases agree with TRBD2. The CDR3 has 17 residues. Germline CDR1 MNHEY, CDR2 SMNVEV (reference sequence). V shed 6 bases, J shed 3 bases, and the junction held 9 bases outside the gene matches. CDR3 region: CASSLRLAGGLKETQYF. The CDR3 DNA reads TGTGCCAGCAGCCTCAGACTAGCGGGGGGGCTGAAAGAGACCCAGTACTTC.

The rearrangement joins TRBV7-9 to TRBJ2-2; perhaps TRBD2 as D (6 bases). Between the trimmed V and J ends, which lost 6 bases and 1 base, there was a span of 15 bases. The CDR3 covers 16 residues. In germline, CDR1 is SEHNR, CDR2 FQNEAQ (reference sequence). The CDR3 DNA is TGTGCCAGCAGGCGTGTAGCGGAGCAGAACACCGGGGAGCTGTTTTTT. This translates into CASRRVAEQNTGELFF.

The V gene is TRBV14, the J gene TRBJ2-7; no firm D call. The CDR3 has 13 amino acids. Germline V gives CDR1 SGHDN, CDR2 FVKESK. V lost 0 bases and J 3 bases, leaving 6 bases between the germline ends. In DNA, the CDR3 is TGTGCCAGCAGCCAAGACAGCAACTACGAGCAGTACTTC. This translates into CASSQDSNYEQYF. Using reference TRBV14 and TRBJ2-7 for the parts outside the CDR3, the full variable domain is EAGVTQFPSHSVIEKGQTVTLRCDPISGHDNLYWYRRVMGKEIKFLLHFVKESKQDESGMPNNRFLAERTGGTYSTLKVQPAELEDSGVYFCASSQDSNYEQYFGPGTRLTVT.

The chain combines TRBV5-4 with TRBJ1-1, with 8 bases identical to TRBD1. V lost 3 bases and J lost 2; bases outside the gene matches: 9. The CDR3 is 16 amino acids. Germline V gene sequence: CDR1 SGHNT, CDR2 YYREEE (reference sequence). In DNA form, the CDR3 reads TGTGCCAGCAGCTCGAGGACAGGGACGTTAAACACTGAAGCTTTCTTT. It is translated as CASSSRTGTLNTEAFF.

The gene calls are TRBV6-6 and TRBJ2-3; 10 nucleotides match TRBD2. The germline gives CDR1 MNHNY, CDR2 SVGAGI (reference sequence). Trimming at V came to 7 bases and at J to 0 bases, leaving 1 base not matched to a gene. This CDR3 comprises 14 residues. The CDR3 DNA follows: TGTGCCAGCAAGCGGGGGGGTAGCACAGATACGCAGTATTTT. Translation: CASKRGGSTDTQYF.

The chain carries TRBV4-1 and TRBJ2-1; no reliable D call. V gave up 11 bases and J gave up 2 bases, with 10 bases separating them. Per the germline V gene, CDR1 is MGHRA and CDR2 is YSYEKL. The CDR3 contains 12 residues. Here the CDR3 reads CASQAPYNEQFF. In DNA form, the CDR3 reads TGCGCCTCCCAGGCCCCCTACAATGAGCAGTTCTTC.

V is TRBV5-1 and J is TRBJ2-7; TRBD2 agrees at 10 bases. The V and J ends lost 5 bases and 2 bases, in that order; junction bases with no gene match: 7. Germline CDR1 reads SGHRS; CDR2 reads YFSETQ. The CDR3 is 15 residues long. The DNA for the CDR3 is TGCGCCAGCAGGCTAGCGGGAGATTTGGCCTACGAGCAGTACTTC. Its translation is CASRLAGDLAYEQYF.

V gene TRBV5-8 combines with J gene TRBJ1-2; D perhaps matches TRBD1 (5 bases). Looked up from germline, CDR1 is SGHTS and CDR2 is YDEGEE. This CDR3 comprises 14 residues. Trimming shortened V by 0 bases and J by 0 bases, and 6 bases separated the two germline ends. CDR3 loop: CASSLETANYGYTF. The CDR3 nucleotides read TGTGCCAGCAGCTTGGAGACAGCTAACTATGGCTACACCTTC.

The table lists this clone with a count of one. The chain is built from TRBV9 and TRBJ2-2; the D gene is possibly TRBD2 (5 bases). Germline V gives CDR1 SGDLS, CDR2 YYNGEE. The V end was cut by 0 bases, the J end by 8 bases, with 11 bases between. This CDR3 has 14 amino acids. The CDR3, as DNA: TGTGCCAGCAGCGTAGAGGTCCGCGGGGGGGAGCTGTTTTTT. This gives the protein CASSVEVRGGELFF.

V gene TRBV25-1 combines with J gene TRBJ1-1; the D gene is possibly TRBD1 (6 bases). Per the germline V gene, CDR1 is MGHDK and CDR2 is SYGVNS. The CDR3 loop spans 14 amino acids. Trimming pared 0 bases from V and 8 bases from J, leaving 13 bases between. The CDR3 region has the DNA TGTGCCAGCAGTGAATATGAGGACAGATCCGAAGCTTTCTTT. Encoded protein: CASSEYEDRSEAFF.

This clone appeared a single time. This chain links TRBV7-8 with TRBJ2-7, with a tentative D call TRBD1 (5 bases). V was cut by 5 bases and J by 5 bases, with 13 bases left in between. The CDR3 is 13 amino acids. Per germline, CDR1 SGHVS and CDR2 FQNEAQ. The CDR3 DNA is TGTGCCAGCAGCGTTACTCAGGGTAACGAGCAGTACTTC. Protein product: CASSVTQGNEQYF.

V and J are TRBV4-3 and TRBJ2-1; no clear D gene. This CDR3 region has 13 residues. V was shortened by 1 base and J by 9 bases, with 10 bases between the two germline ends. Germline-derived CDR1 and CDR2 are LGHNA and YSLEER. Written as DNA, the CDR3 is TGCGCCAGCAGCCAAGCCGTAAGTGGTGAGCAGTTCTTC. Protein product: CASSQAVSGEQFF.